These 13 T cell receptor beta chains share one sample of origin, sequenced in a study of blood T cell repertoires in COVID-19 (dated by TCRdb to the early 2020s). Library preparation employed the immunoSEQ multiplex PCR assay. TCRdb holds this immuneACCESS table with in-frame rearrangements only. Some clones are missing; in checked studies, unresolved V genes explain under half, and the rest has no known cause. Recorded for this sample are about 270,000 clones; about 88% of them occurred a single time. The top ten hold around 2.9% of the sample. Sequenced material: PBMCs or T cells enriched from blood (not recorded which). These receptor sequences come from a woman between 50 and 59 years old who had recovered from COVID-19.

CDR3 residues: CASSSGQGARLDTEAFF. The DNA of the CDR3 is TGTGCCAGCAGCTCCGGACAGGGGGCGCGTTTGGACACTGAAGCTTTCTTT. The V call is TRBV7-9, the J call TRBJ1-1, with 11 bases identical to TRBD1. The CDR3 is made up of 17 amino acids. V dropped 4 bases and J dropped 3; count of bases not matched to a gene: 10. Per germline, CDR1 SEHNR and CDR2 FQNEAQ (reference sequence). Full variable domain (outside the CDR3, taken from reference TRBV7-9 and TRBJ1-1): DTGVSQNPRHKITKRGQNVTFRCDPISEHNRLYWYRQTLGQGPEFLTYFQNEAQLEKSRLLSDRFSAERPKGSFSTLEIQRTEQGDSAMYLCASSSGQGARLDTEAFFGQGTRLTVV.

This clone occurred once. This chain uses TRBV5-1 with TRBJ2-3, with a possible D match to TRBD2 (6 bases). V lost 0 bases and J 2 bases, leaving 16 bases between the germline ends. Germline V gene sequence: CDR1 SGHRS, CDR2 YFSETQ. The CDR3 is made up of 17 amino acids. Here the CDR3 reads CASSLALPGRNTDTQYF. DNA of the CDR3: TGCGCCAGCAGCTTGGCCCTTCCCGGGAGAAACACAGATACGCAGTATTTT.

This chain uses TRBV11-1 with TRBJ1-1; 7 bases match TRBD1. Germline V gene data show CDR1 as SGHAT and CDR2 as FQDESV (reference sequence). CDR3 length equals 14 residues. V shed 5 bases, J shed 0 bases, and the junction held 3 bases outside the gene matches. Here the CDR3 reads CASSPTGLNTEAFF. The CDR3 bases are TGTGCCAGCAGCCCGACAGGGTTGAACACTGAAGCTTTCTTT.

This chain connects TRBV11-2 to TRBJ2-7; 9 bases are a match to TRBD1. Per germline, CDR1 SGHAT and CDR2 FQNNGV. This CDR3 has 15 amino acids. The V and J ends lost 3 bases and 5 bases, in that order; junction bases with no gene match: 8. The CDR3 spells CASSLGLGQGDEQYF. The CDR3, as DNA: TGTGCCAGCAGCTTGGGGCTGGGACAGGGCGACGAGCAGTACTTC.

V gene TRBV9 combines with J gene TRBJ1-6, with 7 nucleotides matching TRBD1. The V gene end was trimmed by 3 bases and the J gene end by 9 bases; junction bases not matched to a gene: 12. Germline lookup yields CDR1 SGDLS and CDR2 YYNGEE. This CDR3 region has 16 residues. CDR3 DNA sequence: TGTGCCAGCAGCGCAGATATAGGGGGCTCGAGTTCACCCCTCCACTTT. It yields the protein CASSADIGGSSSPLHF.

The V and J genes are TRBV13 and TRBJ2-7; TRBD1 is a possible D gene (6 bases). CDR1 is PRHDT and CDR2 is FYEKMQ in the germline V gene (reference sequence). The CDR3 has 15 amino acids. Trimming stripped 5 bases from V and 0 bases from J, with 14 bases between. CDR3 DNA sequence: TGTGCCAGCAGCCCCCGACAGGAACTCTCCTACGAGCAGTACTTC. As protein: CASSPRQELSYEQYF. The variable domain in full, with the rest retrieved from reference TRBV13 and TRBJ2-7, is AAGVIQSPRHLIKEKRETATLKCYPIPRHDTVYWYQQGPGQDPQFLISFYEKMQSDKGSIPDRFSAQQFSDYHSELNMSSLELGDSALYFCASSPRQELSYEQYFGPGTRLTVT.

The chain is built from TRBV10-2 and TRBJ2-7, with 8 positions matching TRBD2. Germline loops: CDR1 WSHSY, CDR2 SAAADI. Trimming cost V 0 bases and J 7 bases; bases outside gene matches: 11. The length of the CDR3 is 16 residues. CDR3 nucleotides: TGCGCCAGCAGTGAGTCGAGGGCGTTCCGGGGGGGTGAGCAGTACTTC. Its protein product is CASSESRAFRGGEQYF.

CDR3 protein: CASSVVAGQPYEQYF. The CDR3 DNA follows: TGTGCCAGCAGTGTGGTCGCAGGGCAGCCCTACGAGCAGTACTTC. The chain combines TRBV6-4 with TRBJ2-7, with D possibly TRBD1 on 5 matching bases. Between the trimmed V and J ends, which lost 4 bases and 2 bases, there was a span of 15 bases. CDR3 length equals 15 residues. CDR1 and CDR2 from the germline V gene are MRHNA and SNTAGT.

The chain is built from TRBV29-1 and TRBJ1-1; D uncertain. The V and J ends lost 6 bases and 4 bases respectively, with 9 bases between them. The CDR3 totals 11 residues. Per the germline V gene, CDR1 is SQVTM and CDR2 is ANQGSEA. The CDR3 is CSVSRGTEAFF. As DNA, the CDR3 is TGCAGCGTGTCCCGAGGCACTGAAGCTTTCTTT.

The CDR3 nucleotides are TGTGCCAGCAGCTTAAATGGGGGGTTGAATTCACCCCTCCACTTT. Translation: CASSLNGGLNSPLHF. J is TRBJ1-6 and V is TRBV11-3; D is perhaps TRBD1 (5 bases). Looked up from germline, CDR1 is SGHNT and CDR2 is YENEEA. V was trimmed by 2 bases and J by 7 bases, leaving 12 bases between them. CDR3 length: 15 residues. Full variable domain (missing parts from reference TRBV11-3 and TRBJ1-6): EAGVVQSPRYKIIEKKQPVAFWCNPISGHNTLYWYLQNLGQGPELLIRYENEEAVDDSQLPKDRFSAERLKGVDSTLKIQPAELGDSAVYLCASSLNGGLNSPLHFGNGTRLTVT.

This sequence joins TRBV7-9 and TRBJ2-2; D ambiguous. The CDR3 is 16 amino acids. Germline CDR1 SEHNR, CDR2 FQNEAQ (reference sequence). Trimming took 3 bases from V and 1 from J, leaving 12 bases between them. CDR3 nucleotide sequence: TGTGCCAGCAGCTTGGCCCGGGTCCTGAACACCGGGGAGCTGTTTTTT. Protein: CASSLARVLNTGELFF.

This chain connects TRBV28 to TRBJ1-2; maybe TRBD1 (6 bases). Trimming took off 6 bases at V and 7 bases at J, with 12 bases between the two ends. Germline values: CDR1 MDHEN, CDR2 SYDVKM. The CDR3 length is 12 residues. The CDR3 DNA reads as TGTGCCAGCAGCCAAGGGACACTTGGCTACACCTTC. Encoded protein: CASSQGTLGYTF.

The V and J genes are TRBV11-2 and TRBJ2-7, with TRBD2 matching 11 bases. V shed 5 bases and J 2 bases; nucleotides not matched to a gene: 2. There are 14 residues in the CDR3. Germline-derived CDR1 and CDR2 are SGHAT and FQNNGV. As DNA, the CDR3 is TGTGCCAGCAGCCTGACTAGCGGGGCCTACGAGCAGTACTTC. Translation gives CASSLTSGAYEQYF.